Sequencing of this T cell receptor (beta chain) was carried out in a study of blood T cell repertoires in COVID-19. Turning to the study itself: Material from acute and convalescent COVID-19 was sourced from the United States, Italy and Spain.

Sequenced by immunoSEQ multiplex PCR; TCRdb stores in-frame clones only, minus some. This sample yields 160,000 or so clones, of which about four fifths are seen a single time; 13% belongs to the top ten. V lost 2 bases, J lost 6 bases, and 13 bases lay in between. CDR3 length: 14 residues. Germline CDR1 reads MNHEY; CDR2 reads SMNVEV (reference sequence). The chain carries TRBV27 and TRBJ1-1; D is ambiguous. This receptor was identified in a man between 65 and 80 years old who had recovered from COVID-19. The sample taken for sequencing was peripheral blood. CDR3 DNA: TGTGCCAGCAGTTTAAATCGGGGTCAGGCTGAAGCTTTCTTT. It translates to CASSLNRGQAEAFF.